This T cell receptor beta chain is drawn from a study of shared clonotypes between healthy human individuals. As for the study in general: The study drew on a couple of women and three men aged 18 to 49 as donors.

Study findings and constraints: It was the non-shared clonotypes that had lower generation probabilities than clonotypes shared by all four donors.

CDR1 is MNHNS and CDR2 is SASEGT in the germline V gene. Trimming cost V 4 bases and J 7 bases; bases outside gene matches: 4. The CDR3 contains 15 residues. The assay was immunoSEQ multiplex PCR, and TCRdb's table has in-frame clones only and misses some. The table has more than 2,000,000 clones, approximately 93% seen once. A note on this clone: What it binds is not known.

The chain combines TRBV6-1 with TRBJ2-2, with 12 bases fitting TRBD2. Sequencing input: naive CD4+ T cells from PBMCs. The subset was: CD45RA+ positively selected. The origin of this receptor is a man aged 18 to 29 in good health. Some clones in this sample may be carry-over from other donors' samples. CDR3 region: CASSALAGGLGELFF. The CDR3 DNA reads TGTGCCAGCAGTGCACTAGCGGGAGGTCTCGGGGAGCTGTTTTTT.